A selection of T cell receptor beta chains follows, all from one sample in a study of blood T cell repertoires in COVID-19. TCRdb's copy holds only in-frame clones and misses some; the assay was immunoSEQ multiplex PCR. The table has a few hundred thousand clones, around 85% seen once. Sequences were obtained from PBMCs or T cells enriched from blood (not recorded which). The receptors were sampled from a woman aged 25 to 39 who had recovered from COVID-19. CDR3s include the opening cysteine and the closing phenylalanine or tryptophan. D genes are given only for firm matches. Clone sizes are given selectively: once, few, many, or a class where the clone is expanded.

j_call | clone_size | d_call | v_call | cdr3_nt | cdr3_aa
TRBJ2-7 | - | TRBD1 | TRBV6-5 | TGTGCCACCAAGACCGACAGGGGCAACTACGAGCAGTACTTC | CATKTDRGNYEQYF
TRBJ1-2 | - | TRBD1 | TRBV7-8 | TGTGCCAGCAGCTTAGGCAGGACAGGGGTTCTGCAAGGCTACACCTTC | CASSLGRTGVLQGYTF
TRBJ2-2 | - | TRBD2 | TRBV29-1 | TGCAGCGTCCCCTCGCGCGGGAGCGGTGACACCGGGGAGCTGTTTTTT | CSVPSRGSGDTGELFF
TRBJ2-2 | - | - | TRBV11-2 | TGTGCCAGCAGAATAGTCAGACAGAACACCGGGGAGCTGTTTTTT | CASRIVRQNTGELFF
TRBJ1-5 | - | TRBD1 | TRBV9 | TGTGCCAGCAGCGCGGGGACAGGCAATCAGCCCCAGCATTTT | CASSAGTGNQPQHF
TRBJ2-3 | - | TRBD2 | TRBV14 | TGTGCCAGCAGCTACGGGGGGGGAACAGATACGCAGTATTTT | CASSYGGGTDTQYF
TRBJ1-1 | few | - | TRBV29-1 | TGCAGCGCAGGAGTACGCGGCACTGAAGCTTTCTTT | CSAGVRGTEAFF
TRBJ1-4 | - | - | TRBV7-9 | TGTGCCAGCAGCCCCACAGGGAAGGGTGAAAAACTGTTTTTT | CASSPTGKGEKLFF
TRBJ1-1 | - | - | TRBV7-8 | TGTGCCAGCAGCTTCGGTACGATTGGTCAAGCTTTCTTT | CASSFGTIGQAFF
TRBJ2-2 | - | - | TRBV9 | TGTGCCAGCAGCCTCTCCTCGACAGGTCACACCGGGGAGCTGTTTTTT | CASSLSSTGHTGELFF
TRBJ1-2 | - | - | TRBV30 | TGTGCCTGGAGTGTACGCGACAGTAAGGGCACCTTC | CAWSVRDSKGTF
TRBJ2-2 | - | TRBD1 | TRBV7-3 | TGTGCCAGCAGCTTATCCCGGGACAGGGGTGGCACCGGGGAGCTGTTTTTT | CASSLSRDRGGTGELFF
TRBJ2-1 | - | TRBD2 | TRBV6-6 | TGTGCCAGCAGCCGAGGGTCGGGCGGGGGGACGAATTACAATGAGCAGTTCTTC | CASSRGSGGGTNYNEQFF
TRBJ2-7 | - | - | TRBV28 | TGTGCCAGCAGTTTATTTCGGGTTCTCGAGCAGTACTTC | CASSLFRVLEQYF
TRBJ2-5 | many | - | TRBV24-1 | TGTGCCACCAGTGAGCCCGGGACACAAGAGACCCAGTACTTC | CATSEPGTQETQYF
TRBJ1-1 | - | - | TRBV27 | TGTGCCAGCGCTCGGGGGTCGGGCACGGCGGCTTTCTTT | CASARGSGTAAFF
TRBJ2-1 | - | TRBD1 | TRBV6-5 | TGTGCCAGCAGCCATATCCGGGACAGGGTTCATGAGCAGTTCTTC | CASSHIRDRVHEQFF
TRBJ1-4 | - | - | TRBV19 | TGTGCCAGTGAAGGAGGTAGTAATGAAAAACTGTTTTTT | CASEGGSNEKLFF
TRBJ2-5 | - | - | TRBV28 | TGTGCCAGCAGCCCCCGGGGGGCAATTCAAGAGACCCAGTACTTC | CASSPRGAIQETQYF
TRBJ1-6 | - | TRBD1 | TRBV10-3 | TGTGCCATCGGGGGACAGGAGCTTAATAATTCACCCCTCCACTTT | CAIGGQELNNSPLHF
TRBJ2-2 | - | TRBD2 | TRBV19 | TGTGCCAGTAGTAACCCGGGACTAGCGACCGGGGAGCTGTTTTTT | CASSNPGLATGELFF
TRBJ1-1 | - | - | TRBV7-3 | TGTGCCAGCAGCCGAGCACCTAGGGACAACAAGGGGTCTGAAGCTTTCTTT | CASSRAPRDNKGSEAFF
TRBJ1-1 | - | TRBD1 | TRBV11-2 | TGTGCCAGCAGGTGGACAGGGCTGAACACTGAAGCTTTCTTT | CASRWTGLNTEAFF
TRBJ1-2 | - | - | TRBV30 | TGTGCCTGGAGTGTAACAGGGAGGGGAGGCTACACCTTC | CAWSVTGRGGYTF
TRBJ2-7 | - | TRBD2 | TRBV6-5 | TGTGCCAGCGGGGGTAGCGGGAGAGCGTACGAGCAGTACTTC | CASGGSGRAYEQYF
TRBJ1-3 | - | - | TRBV28 | TGTGCCAGCGCCTCCCCGGCTGGAAACACCATATATTTT | CASASPAGNTIYF
TRBJ2-7 | - | - | TRBV11-2 | TGTGCCAGCAGCCCCCGGCTAGTGCAGTACTTC | CASSPRLVQYF
TRBJ2-7 | - | TRBD1 | TRBV6-5 | TGTGCCAGCGGCCAGACAGGGATCTACGAGCAGTACTTC | CASGQTGIYEQYF
TRBJ1-4 | - | - | TRBV2 | TGTGCCAGCAGTGAGGGTACAGGGCTGGCTAATGAAAAACTGTTTTTT | CASSEGTGLANEKLFF
TRBJ2-3 | - | TRBD2 | TRBV27 | TGTGCCAGCAGTTTAGAAGGACTAGCGGTCACAGATACGCAGTATTTT | CASSLEGLAVTDTQYF
TRBJ1-2 | - | TRBD1 | TRBV18 | TGTGCCAGCTCACCGAACAGGGGGAACGGCTACACCTTC | CASSPNRGNGYTF
TRBJ2-3 | - | TRBD1 | TRBV11-3 | TGTGCCAGCAGCTCGGGACAGGGAAGCACAGATACGCAGTATTTT | CASSSGQGSTDTQYF
TRBJ2-7 | - | TRBD2 | TRBV18 | TGTGCCAGCTCACCATACCTAGCGGACTCCTACGAGCAGTACTTC | CASSPYLADSYEQYF
TRBJ2-1 | - | TRBD2 | TRBV10-3 | TGTGCCATCAGTGGGATTGGGACTAGAGGCTACAATGAGCAGTTCTTC | CAISGIGTRGYNEQFF
TRBJ1-1 | - | - | TRBV4-1 | TGCGCCAGCAGCCAAGAGCGAGGGCTTGACCCTGAAGCTTTCTTT | CASSQERGLDPEAFF
TRBJ2-1 | - | TRBD2 | TRBV5-1 | TGCGCCAGCAGCCTGGGCGGGACTAGTGTCTACAATGAGCAGTTCTTC | CASSLGGTSVYNEQFF
TRBJ1-5 | once | - | TRBV7-9 | TGTGCCAGCAGCTTAGAAGGGGCGGGCAATCAGCCCCAGCATTTT | CASSLEGAGNQPQHF
TRBJ1-6 | - | TRBD1 | TRBV30 | TGTGCCTTTTCACCGGGACAGGGGCCAGTCCTCCACTTT | CAFSPGQGPVLHF
TRBJ1-3 | - | - | TRBV11-2 | TGTGCCAGCAGCTTAGGAAGGGGTGGAAACACCATATATTTT | CASSLGRGGNTIYF
TRBJ2-7 | - | TRBD2 | TRBV2 | TGTGCCAGCAGCCCCCGGTGGGGGACTAGCGGGAGAATGGGGTCCTACGAGCAGTACTTC | CASSPRWGTSGRMGSYEQYF
TRBJ2-1 | - | TRBD2 | TRBV5-1 | TGCGCCAGCAGCGTAAGCGGGGGGGACTACAATGAGCAGTTCTTC | CASSVSGGDYNEQFF
TRBJ1-5 | - | TRBD1 | TRBV19 | TGTGCCAGTAGTACAACAGCCGGGACAGGGGATCAGCCCCAGCATTTT | CASSTTAGTGDQPQHF
TRBJ2-6 | - | - | TRBV27 | TGTGCCAGCAGTGGCGACGGGATCAGCTCTGGGGCCAACGTCCTGACTTTC | CASSGDGISSGANVLTF
TRBJ1-1 | - | - | TRBV6-1 | TGTGCCAGCAGGGAAGTACAGGGTTGGGGCACTGAAGCTTTCTTT | CASREVQGWGTEAFF
TRBJ1-2 | - | - | TRBV28 | TGTGCCACCCTCCGGCGGGGGGCGTCCTATGGCTACACCTTC | CATLRRGASYGYTF
TRBJ1-1 | - | TRBD1 | TRBV27 | TGTGCCAGCAGTTTATCCGAGAGGGGGCTCAGAACTTTCTTT | CASSLSERGLRTFF
TRBJ1-2 | - | - | TRBV2 | TGTGCCAGCGCGGACTATGGCTACACCTTC | CASADYGYTF
TRBJ2-7 | - | TRBD2 | TRBV28 | TGTGCCAGCAGCCCCGCGACTAGCGGGTTTGGCGAGCAGTACTTC | CASSPATSGFGEQYF
TRBJ1-5 | few | - | TRBV6-2/TRBV6-3 | TGTGCCAGCAGTTACGTCGGAGGGGGGGCCGATAATCAGCCCCAGCATTTT | CASSYVGGGADNQPQHF
TRBJ1-2 | few | TRBD1 | TRBV11-2 | TGTGCCAGCAGCTTAGATCCAGGGGGCGGACACTATGGCTACACCTTC | CASSLDPGGGHYGYTF
TRBJ1-1 | - | TRBD1 | TRBV5-1 | TGCGCCAGCGGACAGGGGGAAGCGAACACTGAAGCTTTCTTT | CASGQGEANTEAFF
TRBJ2-7 | - | TRBD2 | TRBV4-1 | TGCGCCAGCAGTCCTCAGGCGGGGGTAGGCTCCTACGAGCAGTACTTC | CASSPQAGVGSYEQYF
TRBJ2-1 | - | TRBD2 | TRBV15 | TGTGCCACCAGCAGACTCCCCCCCTGGGCTAGCGGGAGCAATGAGCAGTTCTTC | CATSRLPPWASGSNEQFF
TRBJ2-4 | - | - | TRBV20-1 | TGCAGTGCTAGTCGGGGGATTCAGTACTTC | CSASRGIQYF
TRBJ2-1 | - | - | TRBV5-5 | TGTGCCAGCAGCTTCAGACAAAACAATGAGCAGTTCTTC | CASSFRQNNEQFF
TRBJ1-2 | - | - | TRBV27 | TGTGCCAGCATGCTACTAACAGGGTATGGCTACACCTTC | CASMLLTGYGYTF
TRBJ1-2 | - | - | TRBV27 | TGTGCCAGCAGTCCCTGGGATGGGGGCGGCGGCTACACCTTC | CASSPWDGGGGYTF
TRBJ2-1 | - | TRBD2 | TRBV10-2 | TGCGCCAGCAGCCGCGGGGGGCCCCTATACAATGAGCAGTTCTTC | CASSRGGPLYNEQFF